Listed here is a single TCR beta chain. Its target is unknown. This CDR3 spans 13 amino acids. V lost 10 bases to trimming and J lost 3 bases, with 15 bases between them. Germline V lookup: CDR1 ENHRY, CDR2 SYGVKD. Healthy bone marrow donors made up the cohort. Primers included in the PCR were 60 Vbeta and 13 Jbeta primers. TCRdb keeps only in-frame clones here, not all; method: immunoSEQ multiplex PCR. Of 150,000 to 200,000 clones in the sample, around 80% were seen once. The sample originates from a study of cytomegalovirus exposure and HLA in healthy donors. Notes on the study in general: Reports indicated that the classifier achieved high specificity and sensitivity in diagnosing cytomegalovirus status. The authors later linked a missense DCLRE1C variant to TCR beta V- and J-gene trimming.

The genes are TRBV10-3 and TRBJ1-1; D is undetermined. This TCR was recovered from a middle-aged woman in good health and CMV-seronegative. The source material was PBMCs. The CDR3 sequence: CANRRGEDTEAFF. The CDR3 region has the DNA TGTGCCAACCGAAGAGGAGAGGACACTGAAGCTTTCTTT.